A selection of T cell receptor beta chains follows, all from one sample in a study of blood T cell repertoires in COVID-19. TCRdb's table, derived via immunoSEQ multiplex PCR, lists solely in-frame clones and lacks some. The data show about 280,000 clones, less than 90% seen once. The sequenced sample was peripheral blood. Source of these receptors: a human donor in a cohort sampled during active COVID-19. The CDR3 runs from the conserved cysteine through the conserved F or W. Fields, in order: CDR3 protein, CDR3 DNA, J gene, V gene, clone size, CDR3 length, D gene. D genes are given only for firm matches. A clone size is listed for some rows: how often the clone was seen (once, few, many), or a class if it is expanded.

CASLGVRKTYNEQFF TGTGCCAGCCTAGGGGTTCGGAAAACCTACAATGAGCAGTTCTTC TRBJ2-1 TRBV28 - 15 -
CASSSYQGARNTQYF TGTGCCAGCAGCTCATACCAGGGGGCCAGGAATACGCAGTATTTT TRBJ2-3 TRBV7-9 once 15 TRBD1
CATSRGYLSGRNNEQFF TGTGCCACCAGCAGAGGGTACCTTAGCGGGAGGAACAATGAGCAGTTCTTC TRBJ2-1 TRBV15 few 17 TRBD2
CASSLGFRDRAYF TGTGCCAGCAGCTTAGGGTTTCGGGACAGGGCTTATTTT TRBJ1-3 TRBV7-8 - 13 TRBD1
CASSAQVSYNSPLHF TGTGCCAGCAGCGCTCAGGTATCCTATAATTCACCCCTCCACTTT TRBJ1-6 TRBV9 - 15 -
CASIPGGTGIYYGYTF TGTGCCAGCATCCCCGGGGGGACAGGAATATACTATGGCTACACCTTC TRBJ1-2 TRBV7-2 - 16 TRBD1
CASSIGTPRVTGELFF TGTGCCAGTAGTATAGGGACTCCGAGGGTTACCGGGGAGCTGTTTTTT TRBJ2-2 TRBV19 - 16 -
CASSQEYSAASTDTQYF TGCGCCAGCAGCCAAGAGTATTCAGCGGCTAGCACAGATACGCAGTATTTT TRBJ2-3 TRBV4-1 few 17 -
CASRQGGPTSGETQYF TGTGCCAGCAGACAAGGGGGCCCGACTAGCGGGGAGACCCAGTACTTC TRBJ2-5 TRBV14 once 16 TRBD2
CASSRGVSGAGGRNEQFF TGTGCCAGCAGCCGGGGAGTCAGTGGAGCGGGAGGACGCAATGAGCAGTTCTTC TRBJ2-1 TRBV7-2 - 18 TRBD2
CASSHQRASDTIYF TGTGCCAGCAGCCACCAGAGGGCGTCGGACACCATATATTTT TRBJ1-3 TRBV7-9 - 14 -
CASSLGGNIQYF TGTGCCAGCAGCCTCGGGGGGAACATTCAGTACTTC TRBJ2-4 TRBV7-8 - 12 TRBD2
CASSQVSWAGDNEQFF TGTGCCAGCAGCCAAGTGTCTTGGGCCGGGGACAATGAGCAGTTCTTC TRBJ2-1 TRBV3-1/TRBV3-2 - 16 -
CASSLAGGNTEAFF TGTGCCAGCAGCTTGGCCGGGGGTAACACTGAAGCTTTCTTT TRBJ1-1 TRBV5-5 once 14 -
CASTLGQSNYEQYF TGTGCCAGCACCCTGGGACAGTCTAACTACGAGCAGTACTTC TRBJ2-7 TRBV7-2 - 14 TRBD1
CASSEVGRANTEAFF TGTGCCAGCAGTGAAGTCGGCAGGGCGAACACTGAAGCTTTCTTT TRBJ1-1 TRBV6-1 - 15 -
CASSLGVREQYF TGTGCCAGCAGTTTAGGGGTACGCGAGCAGTACTTC TRBJ2-7 TRBV2 - 12 -
CASSRSGVDQPQHF TGTGCCAGCAGTCGGTCAGGGGTTGATCAGCCCCAGCATTTT TRBJ1-5 TRBV7-9 - 14 -
CATSDWGRGAGTDTQYF TGTGCCACCAGTGATTGGGGGCGGGGGGCTGGCACAGATACGCAGTATTTT TRBJ2-3 TRBV24-1 - 17 TRBD2
CASSLRFYGGSGNTIYF TGTGCCAGCAGCTTAAGATTTTATGGAGGTTCGGGAAACACCATATATTTT TRBJ1-3 TRBV7-2 - 17 -
CASSLGLAGEKTQYF TGCGCCAGCAGCTTAGGACTAGCGGGAGAAAAGACCCAGTACTTC TRBJ2-5 TRBV5-1 - 15 TRBD2
CASSPTSGSYNEQFF TGTGCCAGCAGCCCTACTAGCGGGAGTTACAATGAGCAGTTCTTC TRBJ2-1 TRBV11-3 - 15 TRBD2
CASTTDLNTEAFF TGTGCCAGCACTACAGATTTGAACACTGAAGCTTTCTTT TRBJ1-1 TRBV11-2 - 13 -
CASSHRDRGQETQYF TGCGCCAGCAGCCACCGGGACAGGGGTCAAGAGACCCAGTACTTC TRBJ2-5 TRBV5-1 - 15 TRBD1
CASSRQFWSPQHF TGTGCCAGTAGCCGACAGTTTTGGTCGCCCCAGCATTTT TRBJ1-5 TRBV19 - 13 -
CASTSTGQGPQHF TGTGCCAGCACTTCGACAGGGCAGGGGCCCCAGCATTTT TRBJ1-5 TRBV6-5 - 13 TRBD1
CASSLNSLLTNEKLFF TGTGCCAGCAGTTTAAACAGCCTTTTAACTAATGAAAAACTGTTTTTT TRBJ1-4 TRBV27 - 16 -
CASYRGTGELFF TGTGCCAGCTACAGGGGCACCGGGGAGCTGTTTTTT TRBJ2-2 TRBV28 - 12 TRBD1
CASSQGTAINSPLHF TGTGCCAGCAGCCAAGGGACAGCTATTAATTCACCCCTCCACTTT TRBJ1-6 TRBV7-3 few 15 TRBD1
CSATREDEQYF TGCAGTGCTACCAGGGAGGACGAGCAGTACTTC TRBJ2-7 TRBV20-1 - 11 -
CASSLWGAEAEQYF TGCGCCAGCAGCTTGTGGGGCGCGGAAGCCGAGCAGTACTTC TRBJ2-7 TRBV5-1 - 14 -
CASSTTGEKVDTDTQYF TGTGCCAGCAGCACGACAGGGGAAAAGGTAGACACAGATACGCAGTATTTT TRBJ2-3 TRBV13 few 17 TRBD1
CASSLDQAGEAFF TGTGCCAGCAGCTTAGACCAGGCAGGAGAAGCTTTCTTT TRBJ1-1 TRBV11-2 once 13 -
CASSPGLLVYNEQFF TGTGCCAGTAGTCCGGGACTTCTCGTATACAATGAGCAGTTCTTC TRBJ2-1 TRBV19 - 15 -
CASSPGTNQPQHF TGTGCCAGCTCACCGGGCACCAATCAGCCCCAGCATTTT TRBJ1-5 TRBV18 - 13 -
CASTTGGTSGSTYNEQFF TGTGCCAGCACCACGGGGGGGACTAGCGGGAGCACGTACAATGAGCAGTTCTTC TRBJ2-1 TRBV7-8 - 18 TRBD2
CASSLSRSANEQFF TGTGCCAGCAGCTTATCCAGATCTGCCAATGAGCAGTTCTTC TRBJ2-1 TRBV7-3 - 14 -
CASAGGPFIETQYF TGTGCCAGCGCTGGCGGCCCCTTTATAGAGACCCAGTACTTC TRBJ2-5 TRBV7-8 - 14 -
CASSHDSPNGYTF TGTGCCAGCAGCCACGACAGCCCCAATGGCTACACCTTC TRBJ1-2 TRBV2 - 13 -